Below, 21 T cell receptor beta chains from the same sample are listed, as sequenced in a study of blood T cell repertoires in COVID-19. TCRdb keeps only in-frame clones here, not all; method: immunoSEQ multiplex PCR. The sample yields hundreds of thousands of clones, roughly nine tenths seen once. Sequencing was done on a sample of peripheral blood. Receptors originate from a man aged 40-49 years with acute or convalescent COVID-19.

The CDR3 protein is CASSQGQGRYEQYF. The CDR3 nucleotides read TGTGCCAGCAGCCAAGGCCAGGGTCGGTACGAGCAGTACTTC. This chain joins TRBV11-3 and TRBJ2-7; weak D call: TRBD1 (5 bases). V shed 5 bases and J shed 4 bases, with 15 bases lying between them. Germline loops: CDR1 SGHNT, CDR2 YENEEA. There are 14 residues in the CDR3.

This chain connects TRBV2 to TRBJ2-1, with a possible D match to TRBD1 (7 bases). Trimming removed 7 bases at V and 15 bases at J, with 19 bases between. The germline V gene has CDR1 SNHLY and CDR2 FYNNEI. This CDR3 spans 12 amino acids. CDR3 nucleotide sequence: TGTGCCAGCACCCCAGGCGGGCAGGGGGGGTTCTTC. Translating gives CASTPGGQGGFF.

The chain combines TRBV12-3 or TRBV12-4 with TRBJ1-2; TRBD1 matches 7 bases. The CDR3 sequence is 13 residues long. After removal of 6 bases from V and 3 bases from J, the junction contained 4 bases not matched to a gene. The CDR3 DNA reads TGTGCCAGCAGAAGGGACAGCCACTATGGCTACACCTTC. It codes for CASRRDSHYGYTF.

The chain has TRBV19 and TRBJ1-1, with unresolved D. CDR3 length: 13 amino acids. Germline V gene data show CDR1 as LNHDA and CDR2 as SQIVND (reference sequence). V shed 6 bases and J shed 1 base, with 9 bases lying between them. The CDR3 DNA reads as TGTGCCAGTAGAACGGGGAGGAACACTGAAGCTTTCTTT. Encoded protein: CASRTGRNTEAFF.

The V gene is TRBV28, the J gene TRBJ1-3; D is perhaps TRBD1 (6 bases). The CDR3 length is 16 residues. V lost 2 bases to trimming and J lost 6 bases, with 17 bases between them. CDR1 MDHEN and CDR2 SYDVKM come from the germline V gene. For the CDR3, the DNA is TGTGCCAGCAGTTTAAGTTCAGGGGTGGGAGAAAACACCATATATTTT. It yields the protein CASSLSSGVGENTIYF.

The J gene is TRBJ2-5, the V gene TRBV6-5; tentatively, D is TRBD1 (6 bases). CDR1 and CDR2 from the germline V gene are MNHEY and SVGAGI. The CDR3 covers 15 residues. The ends were cut back, 0 bases at V and 1 base at J, with 9 bases in the middle. This chain's CDR3 is CASSYSSTGQETQYF. Here the CDR3 DNA reads TGTGCCAGCAGTTACTCTTCGACAGGCCAAGAGACCCAGTACTTC.

The chain carries TRBV18 and TRBJ2-7, with TRBD1 matching over 9 bases. The germline CDR1 and CDR2 sequences are KGHSH and LQKENI. V was clipped by 1 base and J by 4 bases; unmatched bases: 2. The CDR3 totals 14 residues. In DNA, the CDR3 is TGTGCCAGCTCACCACAGGACAGGGGATACGAGCAGTACTTC. It specifies CASSPQDRGYEQYF.

The chain employs TRBV24-1 and TRBJ2-1, with 9 bases that match TRBD2. V lost 3 bases to trimming and J lost 8 bases; unmatched junction nucleotides: 7. The V gene's germline CDR1 is KGHDR and CDR2 SFDVKD. The CDR3 loop spans 15 amino acids. The CDR3 region is CATSDRAGGLDEQFF. CDR3 sequence (DNA): TGTGCCACCAGTGATCGAGCGGGGGGTTTGGATGAGCAGTTCTTC.

V and J are TRBV13 and TRBJ2-7, with D perhaps TRBD1 (6 bases). Trimming stripped 5 bases from V and 3 bases from J, with 20 bases between. There are 16 residues in the CDR3. The V gene's germline CDR1 is PRHDT and CDR2 FYEKMQ (reference sequence). The CDR3 DNA sequence: TGTGCCAGCAGCACCCCCCCGACAGGTTATTACTACGAGCAGTACTTC. This encodes CASSTPPTGYYYEQYF.

This chain joins TRBV7-2 and TRBJ2-7, with TRBD2 matching over 9 bases. The CDR3 covers 17 residues. CDR1 is SGHTA, CDR2 FQGNSA, per germline. V shed 2 bases, J shed 7 bases, and the junction held 15 bases outside the gene matches. The CDR3 sequence: CASSLRVAGGPLGEQYF. In nucleotides, the CDR3 is TGTGCCAGCAGCTTAAGGGTTGCGGGAGGGCCTTTGGGGGAGCAGTACTTC.

This clone was seen more than once but under ten times. The rearrangement links TRBV5-1 to TRBJ1-4; a possible D gene is TRBD1 (5 bases). The CDR3 is made up of 16 amino acids. Germline CDR1 SGHRS, CDR2 YFSETQ. V was pared by 4 bases and J by 0 bases, with 13 bases between. CDR3: CASSLGEGSTNEKLFF. In nucleotides, the CDR3 is TGCGCCAGCAGCCTTGGGGAGGGGTCAACTAATGAAAAACTGTTTTTT.

V usage is TRBV19 and J usage is TRBJ2-7; 9 nucleotides agree with TRBD2. V was clipped by 7 bases and J by 4 bases; unmatched bases: 8. The CDR3 contains 14 residues. Germline V gene sequence: CDR1 LNHDA, CDR2 SQIVND (reference sequence). The CDR3 DNA sequence: TGTGCCAGTAAAGAGGCGGGAGGGCCGTACGAGCAGTACTTC. Translated, it gives CASKEAGGPYEQYF. Variable domain in full (rest from reference TRBV19 and TRBJ2-7): DGGITQSPKYLFRKEGQNVTLSCEQNLNHDAMYWYRQDPGQGLRLIYYSQIVNDFQKGDIAEGYSVSREKKESFPLTVTSAQKNPTAFYLCASKEAGGPYEQYFGPGTRLTVT.

This clone was seen only once. V gene TRBV6-5 combines with J gene TRBJ2-7; possible D gene TRBD2, 6 bases. Germline-derived CDR1 and CDR2 are MNHEY and SVGAGI. The CDR3 spans 14 residues. The V and J ends lost 2 bases and 6 bases respectively, with 14 bases between them. In DNA form, the CDR3 reads TGTGCCAGCAGTTACACCGGGACTCGAGGCGAGCAGTACTTC. This codes for CASSYTGTRGEQYF.

The rearrangement links TRBV6-6 to TRBJ1-2, with 9 bases identical to TRBD1. Looked up from germline, CDR1 is MNHNY and CDR2 is SVGAGI (reference sequence). The CDR3 sequence is 14 residues long. After removal of 4 bases from V and 2 bases from J, the junction contained 2 bases not matched to a gene. The CDR3: CASSSDRGNYGYTF. The DNA for the CDR3 is TGTGCCAGCAGTTCGGACAGGGGAAACTATGGCTACACCTTC.

This rearrangement joins TRBV4-2 to TRBJ2-2, with 7 bases matching TRBD2. CDR1 and CDR2 from the germline V gene are LGHNA and YNFKEQ. This CDR3 comprises 20 residues. V was pared by 0 bases and J by 2 bases, with 15 bases of the junction left unmatched. The CDR3 loop reads CASSQEYGETSPINTGELFF. DNA for the CDR3: TGTGCCAGCAGCCAAGAATATGGGGAGACTAGCCCTATCAACACCGGGGAGCTGTTTTTT.

For this clone: Within the sample, other DNA sequences also encode this same CDR3. V and J are TRBV19 and TRBJ2-3; 9 positions agree with TRBD2. The CDR3 is 15 residues long. Unmatched junction bases numbered 4, after V lost 3 bases and J lost 3 bases. CDR1 is LNHDA, CDR2 SQIVND, per germline (reference sequence). The CDR3 bases are TGTGCCAGTAGTATTGTCGCGGGGGGGACAGATACGCAGTATTTT. Protein product: CASSIVAGGTDTQYF.

This chain uses TRBV5-5 with TRBJ1-5; 7 nucleotides match TRBD1. The CDR3 is 16 amino acids. J lost 4 bases, V lost 4 bases, and 11 bases had no gene match. In germline, CDR1 is SGHKS, CDR2 YYEKEE (reference sequence). The CDR3 sequence is CASSPQTGRFNQPQHF. Written as DNA, the CDR3 is TGTGCCAGCAGCCCCCAGACAGGGCGGTTTAATCAGCCCCAGCATTTT.

The chain links TRBV4-2 to TRBJ2-7, with 8 bases matching TRBD1. Germline V gene lookup returns CDR1 LGHNA and CDR2 YNFKEQ. The CDR3 loop spans 18 amino acids. Trimming cost V 3 bases and J 3 bases; bases outside gene matches: 16. The CDR3 DNA is TGTGCCAGCAGCCACCCTCCGGGACAGGCGACAGGCCGCTACGAGCAGTACTTC. This encodes CASSHPPGQATGRYEQYF.

This clone was recorded a few times. The rearrangement links TRBV18 to TRBJ2-2; 8 bases match TRBD1. With 4 bases clipped from V and 3 bases from J, the junction kept 10 bases outside the gene matches. The CDR3 loop spans 17 amino acids. The V gene's germline CDR1 is KGHSH and CDR2 LQKENI. The CDR3 sequence is CASSRISGGSYTGELFF. Written as DNA, the CDR3 is TGTGCCAGCTCACGTATATCAGGGGGCTCTTACACCGGGGAGCTGTTTTTT. The full variable domain, with the rest looked up from reference TRBV18 and TRBJ2-2, is NAGVMQNPRHLVRRRGQEARLRCSPMKGHSHVYWYRQLPEEGLKFMVYLQKENIIDESGMPKERFSAEFPKEGPSILRIQQVVRGDSAAYFCASSRISGGSYTGELFFGEGSRLTVL.

The chain uses TRBV27 and TRBJ2-7; the match to TRBD2 covers 8 bases. CDR1 MNHEY and CDR2 SMNVEV come from the germline V gene (reference sequence). The CDR3 loop spans 16 amino acids. V was clipped by 3 bases and J by 0 bases; unmatched bases: 7. Written as DNA, the CDR3 is TGTGCCAGCAGTTTTCTGGCGGGAGGTCCCTCCTACGAGCAGTACTTC. Its translation is CASSFLAGGPSYEQYF.

V is TRBV25-1 and J is TRBJ2-5, with unresolved D. The CDR3 runs to 13 residues. Germline CDR1 MGHDK, CDR2 SYGVNS. V gave up 3 bases and J gave up 6 bases, with 11 bases separating them. CDR3 protein: CASSDPGLKTQYF. CDR3 coding DNA: TGTGCCAGCAGTGATCCGGGTTTGAAGACCCAGTACTTC.